The clone carrying this T cell receptor (beta chain) was recorded at least ten times. From germline, CDR1 is MDHEN and CDR2 SYDVKM. The ends were cut back, 6 bases at V and 3 bases at J, with 27 bases in the middle. This CDR3 comprises 18 residues. RNA transcripts yielded amplified TCR beta CDR3 regions. Scientists carried out first-round RT-PCR using HTBI primers and then a second-round multiplex PCR. TCRdb re-called the multiplex PCR reads through MiXCR, storing one row per CDR3 protein. The repertoire has 400,000 to 450,000 distinct CDR3 sequences, under 25% of them found once; the top ten carry approximately 3%. This entry belongs to a study of Graves' ophthalmopathy and Graves' hyperthyroidism.

This rearrangement joins TRBV28 to TRBJ2-7, with a tentative D call TRBD1 (6 bases). Material for sequencing was peripheral blood. The receptor was derived from a woman between 18 and 29 years old with stable Graves' hyperthyroidism. CDR3: CASSLTYGFRDNYYEQYF. As DNA, the CDR3 is TGTGCCAGCAGCCTGACTTATGGGTTCCGGGACAATTACTACGAGCAGTACTTC.